This passage covers 23 T cell receptor beta chains from one sample sequenced in a study of T cells in Graves' hyperthyroidism and ophthalmopathy. Amplification yielded TCR beta CDR3 regions, with RNA transcripts as the source. When the TCR CDR3 underwent first-round RT-PCR, the HTBI primer set was used. TCRdb re-called the multiplex PCR reads through MiXCR, storing one row per CDR3 protein. Among about 360,000 distinct CDR3 sequences listed, approximately 25% were seen once. Sequenced input: blood. These receptors were obtained from a man between 45 and 60 years old with Graves' hyperthyroidism.

In the case of this clonotype: This may arise from a read error, as a much more abundant clone is one base away. The chain couples TRBV11-1 to TRBJ2-5, with TRBD1 as a possible D gene (6 bases). The length of the CDR3 is 15 residues. Germline V lookup: CDR1 SGHAT, CDR2 FQDESV (reference sequence). The CDR3 bases are TGTGCCAGCAGCCTACAGGGAAATGGGGGAGAGACCCGGTACTTC. Translated, it gives CASSLQGNGGETRYF.

This chain links TRBV9 with TRBJ2-2; 7 nucleotides match TRBD2. CDR3 length: 16 amino acids. Per the germline V gene, CDR1 is SGDLS and CDR2 is YYNGEE. V lost 0 bases to trimming and J lost 2 bases; unmatched junction nucleotides: 4. As DNA, the CDR3 is TGTGCCAGCAGCGTAGTTCGGGACTACAACACCGGGGAGCTGTTTTTT. Protein product: CASSVVRDYNTGELFF. The variable domain in full, completed from reference TRBV9 and TRBJ2-2, reads DSGVTQTPKHLITATGQRVTLRCSPRSGDLSVYWYQQSLDQGLQFLIQYYNGEERAKGNILERFSAQQFPDLHSELNLSSLELGDSALYFCASSVVRDYNTGELFFGEGSRLTVL.

This clonotype was found many times. V usage is TRBV2 and J usage is TRBJ2-1, with D perhaps matching TRBD2 (6 bases). This CDR3 comprises 15 residues. Germline V gene data show CDR1 as SNHLY and CDR2 as FYNNEI. V was cut by 4 bases and J by 4 bases, with 14 bases left in between. CDR3 nucleotides: TGTGCCAGCAGTGTTGATCCCGGGAGATACAATGAGCAGTTCTTC. Its protein is CASSVDPGRYNEQFF.

This clonotype was observed a handful of times. The genes are TRBV20-1 and TRBJ2-7, with 9 nucleotides matching TRBD2. Per germline, CDR1 DFQATT and CDR2 SNEGSKA (reference sequence). Trimming took 4 bases from V and 2 from J; bases not matched to a gene: 6. This CDR3 has 14 amino acids. CDR3 nucleotide sequence: TGCAGTGCTACTTCTAGCGGGACGACCTACGAGCAGTACTTC. Its translation: CSATSSGTTYEQYF.

This chain uses TRBV2 with TRBJ2-1, with 7 positions matching TRBD1. The V and J ends lost 5 bases and 0 bases, in that order; junction bases with no gene match: 7. In germline, CDR1 is SNHLY, CDR2 FYNNEI. This CDR3 is built from 16 residues. CDR3 sequence reads: CASSLSAGGSYNEQFF. The CDR3 coding sequence is TGTGCCAGCAGTTTAAGTGCAGGGGGCTCCTACAATGAGCAGTTCTTC.

This clonotype was detected many times. The V call is TRBV3-1, the J call TRBJ2-1; 10 nucleotides align to TRBD2. CDR3 length: 13 residues. Trimming at V came to 2 bases and at J to 12 bases, leaving 4 bases not matched to a gene. CDR1 is LGHDT, CDR2 YNNKEL, per germline (reference sequence). In nucleotides, the CDR3 is TGTGCCAGCAGCCAACAGGTAGCGGGAGGGCAGTTCTTC. It encodes CASSQQVAGGQFF.

The V gene is TRBV11-2, the J gene TRBJ2-3, with D possibly being TRBD2 (5 bases). CDR3 length: 13 amino acids. V lost 8 bases to trimming and J lost 0 bases, with 9 bases between them. Germline V gene lookup returns CDR1 SGHAT and CDR2 FQNNGV. Here the CDR3 DNA reads TGTGCCAGCGCCAGCGGAAGCACAGATACGCAGTATTTT. It translates to CASASGSTDTQYF.

The chain couples TRBV29-1 to TRBJ1-1; D might be TRBD1 (5 bases). V lost 7 bases, J lost 4 bases, and 13 bases lay in between. Germline loops: CDR1 SQVTM, CDR2 ANQGSEA. This CDR3 contains 12 residues. In DNA, the CDR3 is TGCAGCGCCAAACAGGAGGGCACTGAAGCTTTCTTT. Translated: CSAKQEGTEAFF.

The chain employs TRBV7-2 and TRBJ1-1; no definite D call. Trimming took 2 bases from V and 0 from J, leaving 7 bases between them. This CDR3 region has 14 residues. CDR1 and CDR2 (germline): SGHTA, FQGNSA. CDR3 sequence (DNA): TGTGCCAGCAGCTTAAGAGGGTTGAACACTGAAGCTTTCTTT. It yields the protein CASSLRGLNTEAFF.

Turning to this clonotype: Its ends do not fully match the called genes, so a read error is possible. This chain connects TRBV29-1 to TRBJ2-6; 10 bases align to TRBD1. Germline V CDR1 and CDR2: SQVTM, ANQGSEA. The CDR3 loop spans 18 amino acids. The CDR3 DNA is TGCAGCGTCGAAGCCGGGACAGGGGTTGTCGTCGGGGCCAACGTCCTGACTTTC. Its translation: CSVEAGTGVVVGANVLTF.

V is TRBV7-9 and J is TRBJ2-1; 8 nucleotides agree with TRBD2. Germline values: CDR1 SEHNR, CDR2 FQNEAQ (reference sequence). Trimming removed 7 bases from V and 7 bases from J; junction bases left unmatched: 9. CDR3 length equals 14 residues. Written as DNA, the CDR3 is TGTGCCAGCATGTCGGCGGGAGGATTAAATGAGCAGTTCTTC. Translating it yields CASMSAGGLNEQFF.

The rearrangement links TRBV5-1 to TRBJ2-7, with a tentative D call TRBD1 (5 bases). In germline, CDR1 is SGHRS, CDR2 YFSETQ. V was cut by 0 bases and J by 0 bases, with 10 bases left in between. CDR3 length: 15 residues. The CDR3 bases are TGCGCCAGCAGCTTGGGACAGATGAGCTCCTACGAGCAGTACTTC. Encoded protein: CASSLGQMSSYEQYF.

This clonotype was seen only a few times. The V gene is TRBV24-1, the J gene TRBJ2-6, with no clear D. CDR3 length: 16 amino acids. Germline lookup yields CDR1 KGHDR and CDR2 SFDVKD. V was pared by 4 bases and J by 2 bases, with 11 bases between. The CDR3 nucleotides are TGTGCCACCAGTGACCCCGACTGGACTGGGGCCAACGTCCTGACTTTC. The encoded protein is CATSDPDWTGANVLTF.

There are a few counts of this clonotype. The chain uses TRBV19 and TRBJ2-2, with 11 bases identical to TRBD2. In germline, CDR1 is LNHDA, CDR2 SQIVND (reference sequence). The CDR3 sequence is 17 residues long. V shed 2 bases, J shed 3 bases, and the junction held 5 bases outside the gene matches. The CDR3 loop reads CASSIITSGRYTGELFF. The CDR3 DNA reads TGTGCCAGTAGTATAATTACTAGCGGGAGATACACCGGGGAGCTGTTTTTT.

A note on this clonotype: Possible read error: a much larger clone is one base away. The chain is built from TRBV7-2 and TRBJ2-1; D gene unclear. Germline V gene lookup returns CDR1 SGHTA and CDR2 FQGNSA. The V end lost 1 base, the J end lost 6 bases, and 7 bases lay between the germline ends. The CDR3 consists of 13 residues. CDR3 residues: CASSLERPNEQFF. Written as DNA, the CDR3 is TGTGCCAGCAGCTTAGAGAGACCCAATGAGCAGTTCTTC.

This clonotype was detected only a few times. The J gene is TRBJ2-1, the V gene TRBV2; D ambiguous. CDR1 SNHLY and CDR2 FYNNEI come from the germline V gene. The CDR3 covers 14 residues. V lost 3 bases to trimming and J lost 0 bases, with 6 bases between them. The CDR3 reads CASSERSSYNEQFF. The CDR3 DNA reads TGTGCCAGCAGTGAGCGGAGCTCCTACAATGAGCAGTTCTTC.

This clonotype has a count of ten or more. A junction end diverges from the germline sequence, so it may reflect a read error. The V gene is TRBV5-1, the J gene TRBJ2-6; no firm D call. Germline lookup yields CDR1 SGHRS and CDR2 YFSETQ. This CDR3 is 13 amino acids long. The CDR3 sequence: CASSLSGANVLTF. In DNA form, the CDR3 reads TGTGCCAGCAGTTTGTCTGGGGCCAACGTCCTGACTTTC.

The gene calls are TRBV20-1 and TRBJ2-2; D is undetermined. CDR1 is DFQATT and CDR2 is SNEGSKA in the germline V gene (reference sequence). With 6 bases removed from V and 7 bases from J, the gap between germline ends came to 15 bases. The CDR3 length is 13 residues. DNA of the CDR3: TGCAGTGCCCTCCTCCACCCCGGCGGGGAGCTGTTTTTT. The encoded protein is CSALLHPGGELFF.

This clonotype was counted ten times or more. The chain joins TRBV5-1 to TRBJ2-1, with D perhaps matching TRBD2 (5 bases). CDR3 size: 13 residues. V lost 2 bases and J 3 bases, leaving 6 bases between the germline ends. Per the germline V gene, CDR1 is SGHRS and CDR2 is YFSETQ. The CDR3 spells CASSFGLYNEQFF. CDR3 sequence (DNA): TGCGCCAGCAGCTTCGGACTCTACAATGAGCAGTTCTTC.

This clonotype was detected many times. This chain joins TRBV24-1 and TRBJ2-3; 7 nucleotides line up with TRBD1. The J segment lost 4 bases and the V segment lost 4 bases, leaving 10 bases of the junction unmatched. This CDR3 spans 16 amino acids. Germline CDR1 reads KGHDR; CDR2 reads SFDVKD. The DNA for the CDR3 is TGTGCCACCAGTGAGAGGGGGCTCGGAGGCCCAGATACGCAGTATTTT. This encodes CATSERGLGGPDTQYF.

The chain recombines TRBV15 with TRBJ2-3; D gene ambiguous. The germline V gene encodes CDR1 LNHNV and CDR2 YYDKDF (reference sequence). Trimming shortened V by 5 bases and J by 4 bases, and 10 bases separated the two germline ends. The CDR3 consists of 13 residues. This CDR3 reads CATSGYSADTQYF. As DNA, the CDR3 is TGTGCCACCAGCGGATACAGCGCAGATACGCAGTATTTT.

Ten or more counts support this clonotype. The rearrangement joins TRBV12-3 or TRBV12-4 to TRBJ2-3; 7 bases are shared with TRBD1. The CDR3 spans 15 residues. The trim removed 2 bases at V and 0 bases at J, leaving 2 bases unmatched. The CDR3 DNA reads TGTGCCAGCAGTTTATTGGGACAGAGCACAGATACGCAGTATTTT. Protein product: CASSLLGQSTDTQYF.

This clonotype was counted ten times or more. The chain links TRBV28 to TRBJ1-1; D gene uncertain. Trimming removed 2 bases from V and 9 bases from J, with 10 bases in between. Germline-derived CDR1 and CDR2 are MDHEN and SYDVKM. CDR3 length equals 12 residues. CDR3 sequence (DNA): TGTGCCAGCAGTTTAGGTCCCGCTAAAGCTTTCTTT. Residues: CASSLGPAKAFF.